The clone carrying this TCR beta chain was seen repeatedly, ten times or more. What it recognizes is unknown. This sample stems from a study of T cells after yellow fever vaccination. Study in general: SMART-Seq v4 Ultra Low Input handled preparation of low-cell-number fractions. Study outcomes and limitations: Weaker in magnitude, the secondary response showed a faster peak on day 5 versus 15. Boosting was followed by the reappearance of most primary-vaccination clones (about 97% CD4, about 90% CD8).

Production of TCR cDNA was by 5'RACE template switching, which also added a universal primer site and UMIs. TCRdb independently ran MiXCR on the 5' RACE reads; one entry per CDR3 protein. This sample carries about 250,000 distinct CDR3 sequences, 3.6% of them seen once, and the ten largest clones take 19%. The CDR3 spans 14 residues. The V gene lost 1 base and the J gene lost 7 bases, with 12 bases spanning the gap. Per germline, CDR1 SGHDT and CDR2 YYEEEE. This TCR was recovered from a man in his late teens or twenties who received the YFV17D yellow fever vaccine. This material consisted of PBMCs, taken 15 days after the yellow fever booster vaccination. The chain joins TRBV5-6 to TRBJ1-5; D possibly corresponds to TRBD1 (5 bases). The CDR3 DNA follows: TGTGCCAGCAGCTTGCGGGACGGCAGCCAGCCCCAGCATTTT. Its translation is CASSLRDGSQPQHF. The entire variable domain, with the rest obtained from reference TRBV5-6 and TRBJ1-5, is as follows: DAGVTQSPTHLIKTRGQQVTLRCSPKSGHDTVSWYQQALGQGPQFIFQYYEEEERQRGNFPDRFSGHQFPNYSSELNVNALLLGDSALYLCASSLRDGSQPQHFGDGTRLSIL.